The clone carrying this T cell receptor beta chain came up many times. The antigen is undetermined. From the reads, TCRdb called clonotypes with MiXCR, one entry per CDR3 protein. The sample holds 490,000 or so distinct CDR3 sequences, 11% seen once. Germline V gene sequence: CDR1 MNHEY, CDR2 SMNVEV (reference sequence). The CDR3 contains 18 residues. V was cut by 5 bases and J by 0 bases, with 20 bases left in between. The sample is drawn from a study of T cell repertoires in cytomegalovirus infection. The overall study: CMV infection together with matching HLA type was indicated by public TCR beta signatures. General study findings and limits: Dominating the ex vivo response were TCR beta clonotypes that were CMV-specific and HLA-C-restricted. Summed public TCR beta family frequency identified CMV carriers bearing the relevant HLA.

The chain is built from TRBV27 and TRBJ2-4; no clear D. The sequence was obtained from a human donor in good health (CMV status not recorded). Some clones in this sample may be carry-over from other donors' samples. Specimen: PBMCs. The CDR3 DNA follows: TGTGCCAGCAGTCCCACTCTTGGGCAGCTCCTAGCCAAAAACATTCAGTACTTC. Translation gives CASSPTLGQLLAKNIQYF.